The 9 T cell receptor beta chains reported below all come from one sample, sequenced in a study of radiotherapy plus CTLA-4 blockade in lung cancer. Assay: immunoSEQ multiplex PCR; the TCRdb copy retains only in-frame clones and omits some. The sample records 45,000 to 75,000 clones, 77% being singletons. This material consisted of peripheral blood, taken from a patient treated with radiotherapy plus ipilimumab. The source is a human donor with non-small cell lung cancer who had a partial response to radiotherapy plus ipilimumab.

V usage is TRBV5-1 and J usage is TRBJ1-6, with TRBD1 matching 8 bases. This CDR3 is 17 amino acids long. Trimming at V came to 2 bases and at J to 7 bases, leaving 11 bases not matched to a gene. Germline assignment: CDR1 SGHRS and CDR2 YFSETQ. The CDR3 protein is CASSLWSPTGVNSPLHF. CDR3 DNA: TGCGCCAGCAGCTTATGGTCACCGACAGGGGTCAATTCACCCCTCCACTTT.

The count of this clone is one. The genes are TRBV4-3 and TRBJ1-2; 9 bases line up with TRBD1. CDR3 size: 16 residues. The ends lost 4 bases at V and 5 bases at J; junction bases unmatched: 11. Germline V CDR1 and CDR2: LGHNA, YSLEER. CDR3 region: CASSRATQGARYGYTF. The CDR3 DNA reads TGCGCCAGCAGCCGGGCTACACAGGGGGCGAGATATGGCTACACCTTC.

The chain uses TRBV11-3 and TRBJ2-7; 10 nucleotides match TRBD2. J lost 3 bases, V lost 3 bases, and 8 bases had no gene match. Germline CDR1 reads SGHNT; CDR2 reads YENEEA. The CDR3 contains 16 residues. The CDR3 here is CASSFPTSGSFYEQYF. The CDR3 nucleotides are TGTGCCAGCAGCTTCCCGACTAGCGGGTCCTTCTACGAGCAGTACTTC.

The rearrangement joins TRBV7-2 to TRBJ2-2; a weak D match, TRBD1 (5 bases). Looked up from germline, CDR1 is SGHTA and CDR2 is FQGNSA. V lost 1 base to trimming and J lost 4 bases, with 7 bases between them. This CDR3 contains 14 residues. The CDR3 DNA follows: TGTGCCAGCAGCTTAGTCAGGGTCACCGGGGAGCTGTTTTTT. It specifies CASSLVRVTGELFF.

This chain links TRBV5-5 with TRBJ2-7; D is perhaps TRBD1 (6 bases). V was cut by 3 bases and J by 2 bases, with 15 bases left in between. The CDR3 covers 15 residues. CDR1 and CDR2 (germline): SGHKS, YYEKEE (reference sequence). The CDR3 coding sequence is TGTGCCAGCAGCTCTACAGGGCTCTCCACCTACGAGCAGTACTTC. Translation gives CASSSTGLSTYEQYF.

The rearrangement uses TRBV11-3 and TRBJ2-3; tentatively, D is TRBD1 (7 bases). Germline V gene data show CDR1 as SGHNT and CDR2 as YENEEA. V lost 4 bases and J lost 4, with 12 bases in between. The CDR3 runs to 14 residues. CDR3: CASSSQGGADTQYF. The DNA for the CDR3 is TGTGCCAGCAGCTCCCAGGGGGGAGCAGATACGCAGTATTTT.

The chain is built from TRBV9 and TRBJ2-2; 11 bases fit TRBD2. Unmatched junction bases numbered 3, after V lost 1 base and J lost 1 base. In germline, CDR1 is SGDLS, CDR2 YYNGEE. The CDR3 extends over 17 amino acids. Written as DNA, the CDR3 is TGTGCCAGCAGCGTATCCCTAGCGGGGGGGAACACCGGGGAGCTGTTTTTT. As protein: CASSVSLAGGNTGELFF.

The J gene is TRBJ2-3, the V gene TRBV7-2; D is possibly TRBD2 (5 bases). The germline V and J ends were trimmed by 4 bases and 6 bases, with 14 bases remaining between them. Germline V gene sequence: CDR1 SGHTA, CDR2 FQGNSA. CDR3 size: 14 residues. The CDR3 DNA reads as TGTGCCAGCAGCTCACCCGGACGAGGGGATACGCAGTATTTT. This sequence encodes CASSSPGRGDTQYF.

This chain joins TRBV7-9 and TRBJ2-3; D is unresolved. Looked up from germline, CDR1 is SEHNR and CDR2 is FQNEAQ (reference sequence). This CDR3 has 18 residues. V was trimmed by 5 bases and J by 6 bases, leaving 27 bases between them. As DNA, the CDR3 is TGTGCCAGCAGCCCGCAAGTTCCAGGCAAAAGATGGGTTGATACGCAGTATTTT. This encodes CASSPQVPGKRWVDTQYF.